These 9 T cell receptor beta chains came from one sample sequenced in a study of shared clonotypes between healthy human individuals. TCRdb's copy holds only in-frame clones and misses some; the assay was immunoSEQ multiplex PCR. The sample contains hundreds of thousands of clones, around 77% of which appear only once. What was sequenced was PBMCs. The receptors shown here come from a woman aged 40 to 50 in good health. Some clones in this sample may be carry-over from other donors' samples.

The J gene is TRBJ1-6, the V gene TRBV5-1; no reliable D call. Germline loops: CDR1 SGHRS, CDR2 YFSETQ. CDR3 length: 14 residues. V was trimmed by 0 bases and J by 5 bases, leaving 6 bases between them. CDR3 sequence (DNA): TGCGCCAGCAGCTTGGCCACCAATAATTCACCCCTCCACTTT. Protein product: CASSLATNNSPLHF.

The chain combines TRBV11-1 with TRBJ2-1; D possibly corresponds to TRBD1 (8 bases). The CDR3 loop spans 15 amino acids. V shed 5 bases and J shed 10 bases, with 21 bases lying between them. Germline CDR1 is SGHAT and CDR2 is FQDESV (reference sequence). CDR3 region: CASSDRGGVQEEQFF. In nucleotides, the CDR3 is TGTGCCAGCAGCGACAGGGGAGGGGTTCAAGAGGAGCAGTTCTTC.

This rearrangement joins TRBV5-5 to TRBJ1-2, with 10 nucleotides matching TRBD1. The CDR3 contains 13 residues. The germline CDR1 and CDR2 sequences are SGHKS and YYEKEE (reference sequence). Losses at the gene ends were 4 bases for V and 7 bases for J; bases not matched to a gene: 4. CDR3 nucleotides: TGTGCCAGCAGCCCGGGGACAGGGGTTGGCTACACCTTC. As protein: CASSPGTGVGYTF.

This clone was seen only a few times. The genes are TRBV4-1 and TRBJ1-1; TRBD1 matches at 7 bases. The CDR3 runs 16 residues. Germline V gives CDR1 MGHRA, CDR2 YSYEKL. V lost 4 bases to trimming and J lost 0 bases; unmatched junction nucleotides: 8. The CDR3 is CASSLTPGTVNTEAFF. The DNA of the CDR3 is TGCGCCAGCAGCCTAACCCCCGGGACAGTGAACACTGAAGCTTTCTTT.

The V and J genes are TRBV7-8 and TRBJ2-1; 7 nucleotides agree with TRBD1. V was clipped by 6 bases and J by 1 base; unmatched bases: 9. CDR3 length: 16 amino acids. Germline V CDR1 and CDR2: SGHVS, FQNEAQ. CDR3 DNA: TGTGCCAGCAGTCAGAGTAACAGGGGTTCCTACAATGAGCAGTTCTTC. It yields the protein CASSQSNRGSYNEQFF.

A word on this clone: A single base separates this from a much larger clone, so it may be a read error. The chain carries TRBV5-1 and TRBJ1-5; weak D call: TRBD1 (6 bases). Germline assignment: CDR1 SGHRS and CDR2 YFSETQ. The germline V and J ends were trimmed by 7 bases and 0 bases, with 17 bases remaining between them. This CDR3 region has 16 residues. The CDR3 spells CASGRGTPGSNQPQHF. In nucleotides, the CDR3 is TGCGCCAGCGGCAGAGGGACACCCGGTAGCAATCAGCCCCAGCATTTT.

This clone was seen a few times. This chain links TRBV6-1 with TRBJ2-1; no reliable D call. V shed 3 bases and J shed 4 bases, with 7 bases lying between them. CDR3 size: 13 residues. CDR1 and CDR2 (germline): MNHNS, SASEGT. In DNA, the CDR3 is TGTGCCAGCAGTGACCAAGAGTACAATGAGCAGTTCTTC. Encoded protein: CASSDQEYNEQFF.

This clone was observed a single time. The rearrangement uses TRBV7-6 and TRBJ2-5; D could derive from TRBD1 or TRBD2 (6 bases each). This CDR3 has 13 amino acids. From germline, CDR1 is SGHVS and CDR2 FNYEAQ. V gave up 3 bases and J gave up 4 bases, with 9 bases separating them. The DNA for the CDR3 is TGTGCCAGCAGCTTCGGGGGCAGAGAGACCCAGTACTTC. It codes for CASSFGGRETQYF.

This chain joins TRBV28 and TRBJ1-2, with D uncertain. In germline, CDR1 is MDHEN, CDR2 SYDVKM. CDR3 length equals 13 residues. Trimming shortened V by 6 bases and J by 0 bases, and 8 bases separated the two germline ends. As DNA, the CDR3 is TGTGCCAGCAGGGGAGGTCCTAACTATGGCTACACCTTC. This sequence encodes CASRGGPNYGYTF.